This record looks at one T cell receptor beta chain sequence and its context. Its target is not known. These data are taken from a study of T cells in Graves' hyperthyroidism and ophthalmopathy. On the study more broadly: At initial diagnosis, before any treatment had begun, peripheral blood was obtained. The study, taken as a whole, reports: Most clonotypes expanded in thyroid above 0.001 were likewise present in blood. A model using 13 V-J features told ophthalmopathy apart from stable hyperthyroidism.

Recently diagnosed hyperthyroidism of less than 2 months' duration affected patients aged 18 to 65. TCR beta CDR3 regions were amplified from RNA. When the TCR CDR3 underwent first-round RT-PCR, the HTBI primer set was used. One entry per CDR3 protein, called by TCRdb with MiXCR from the multiplex PCR reads. The sample shows about 840,000 distinct CDR3 sequences, 35% to 40% of them seen only once. In germline, CDR1 is ENHRY, CDR2 SYGVKD. This CDR3 has 15 amino acids. With V trimmed by 6 bases and J by 8 bases, 12 bases remained unmatched. The chain links TRBV10-3 to TRBJ1-5; 8 bases line up with TRBD1. This sequence originates from a man aged 18 to 29 with Graves' hyperthyroidism. Sequenced sample: blood. CDR3 sequence reads: CAISPGTGPGEPQHF. Written as DNA, the CDR3 is TGTGCCATCAGCCCCGGGACAGGTCCGGGGGAGCCCCAGCATTTT.